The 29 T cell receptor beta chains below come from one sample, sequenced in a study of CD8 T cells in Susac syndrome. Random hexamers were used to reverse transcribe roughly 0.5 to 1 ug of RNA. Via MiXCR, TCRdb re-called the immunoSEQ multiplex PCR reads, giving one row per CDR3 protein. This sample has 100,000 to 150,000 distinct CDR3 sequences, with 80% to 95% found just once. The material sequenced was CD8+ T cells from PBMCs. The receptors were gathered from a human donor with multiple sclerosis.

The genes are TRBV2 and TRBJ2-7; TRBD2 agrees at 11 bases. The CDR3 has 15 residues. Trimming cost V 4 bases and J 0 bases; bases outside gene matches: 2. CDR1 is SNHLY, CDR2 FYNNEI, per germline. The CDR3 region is CASSVTSGSSYEQYV. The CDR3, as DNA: TGTGCCAGCAGTGTTACTAGCGGGAGCTCCTACGAGCAGTACGTC.

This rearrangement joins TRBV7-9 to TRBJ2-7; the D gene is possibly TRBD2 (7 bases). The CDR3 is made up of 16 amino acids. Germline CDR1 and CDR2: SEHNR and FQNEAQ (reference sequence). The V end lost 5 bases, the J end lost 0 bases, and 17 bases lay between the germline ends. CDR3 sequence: CASSGLIRGASYEQYF. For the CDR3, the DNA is TGTGCCAGCAGCGGTCTGATACGGGGGGCCTCCTACGAGCAGTACTTC.

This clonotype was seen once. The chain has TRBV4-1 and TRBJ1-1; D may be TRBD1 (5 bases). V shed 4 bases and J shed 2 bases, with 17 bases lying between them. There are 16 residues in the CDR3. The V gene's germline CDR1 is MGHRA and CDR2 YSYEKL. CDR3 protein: CASSRKGAGSNTEAFF. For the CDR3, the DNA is TGCGCCAGCAGCCGCAAGGGTGCAGGGTCCAACACTGAAGCTTTCTTT.

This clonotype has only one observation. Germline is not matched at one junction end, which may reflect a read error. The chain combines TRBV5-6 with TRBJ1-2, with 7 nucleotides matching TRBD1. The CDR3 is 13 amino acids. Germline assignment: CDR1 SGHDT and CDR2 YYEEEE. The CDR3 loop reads CASRLDRNYGYTF. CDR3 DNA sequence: TGTGCCAGCAGGTTGGACAGGAACTATGGCTACACCTTC.

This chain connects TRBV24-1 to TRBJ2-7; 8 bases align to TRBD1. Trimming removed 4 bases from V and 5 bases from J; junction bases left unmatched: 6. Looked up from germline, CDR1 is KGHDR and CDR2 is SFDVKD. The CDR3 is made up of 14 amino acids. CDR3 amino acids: CATSDPDRAHEQYF. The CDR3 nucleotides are TGTGCCACCAGTGACCCGGACAGGGCCCACGAGCAGTACTTC.

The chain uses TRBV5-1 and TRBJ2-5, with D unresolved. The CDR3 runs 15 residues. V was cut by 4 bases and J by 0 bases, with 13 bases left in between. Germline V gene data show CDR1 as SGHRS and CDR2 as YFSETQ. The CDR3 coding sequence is TGCGCCAGCAGCGCCGGCACAGTAAACCAAGAGACCCAGTACTTC. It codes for CASSAGTVNQETQYF. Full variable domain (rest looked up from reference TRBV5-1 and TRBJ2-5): KAGVTQTPRYLIKTRGQQVTLSCSPISGHRSVSWYQQTPGQGLQFLFEYFSETQRNKGNFPGRFSGRQFSNSRSEMNVSTLELGDSALYLCASSAGTVNQETQYFGPGTRLLVL.

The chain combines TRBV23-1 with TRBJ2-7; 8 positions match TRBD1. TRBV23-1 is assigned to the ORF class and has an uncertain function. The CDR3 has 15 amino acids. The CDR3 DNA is TGCGCCAACAGTCATAGCAGGGGGCGGATATACGAGCAGTACGTC. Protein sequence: CANSHSRGRIYEQYV.

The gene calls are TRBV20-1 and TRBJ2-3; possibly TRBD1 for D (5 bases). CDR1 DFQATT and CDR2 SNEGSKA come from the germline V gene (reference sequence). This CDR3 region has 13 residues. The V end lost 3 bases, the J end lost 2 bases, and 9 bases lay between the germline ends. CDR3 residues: CSARKGITDTQYF. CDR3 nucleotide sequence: TGCAGTGCTAGGAAGGGGATCACAGATACGCAGTATTTT.

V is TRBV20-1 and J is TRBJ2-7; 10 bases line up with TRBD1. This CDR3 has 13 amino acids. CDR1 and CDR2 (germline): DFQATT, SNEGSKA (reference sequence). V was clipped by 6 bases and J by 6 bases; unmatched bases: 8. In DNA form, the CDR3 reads TGCAGTGCCCTTGGGACAGGGGCCAGCGAGCAGTACGTC. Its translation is CSALGTGASEQYV.

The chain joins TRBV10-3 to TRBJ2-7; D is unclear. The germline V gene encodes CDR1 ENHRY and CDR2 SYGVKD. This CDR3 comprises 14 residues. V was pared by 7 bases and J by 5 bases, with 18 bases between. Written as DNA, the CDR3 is TGTGCCATCATGATGGTTGGTGGCCTACACGAGCAGTACGTC. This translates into CAIMMVGGLHEQYV.

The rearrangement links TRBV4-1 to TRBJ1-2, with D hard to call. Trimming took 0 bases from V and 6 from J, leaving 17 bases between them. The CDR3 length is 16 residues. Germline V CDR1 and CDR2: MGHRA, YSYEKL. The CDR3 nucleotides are TGCGCCAGCAGCCAAGATACGGGCTCCTGGAGGAATGGCTACACCTTC. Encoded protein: CASSQDTGSWRNGYTF.

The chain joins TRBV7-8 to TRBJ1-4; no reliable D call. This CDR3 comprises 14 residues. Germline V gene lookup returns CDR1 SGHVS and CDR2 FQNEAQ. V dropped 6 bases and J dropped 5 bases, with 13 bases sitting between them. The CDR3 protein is CASSARTGNEKLFF. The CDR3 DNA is TGTGCCAGCAGTGCTCGGACGGGGAATGAAAAACTGTTTTTT.

For the CDR3, the DNA is TGCAGTGCGTCGGGACTAGCGGGAGCGTCTCGAGAGCAGTTCTTC. Protein: CSASGLAGASREQFF. The chain recombines TRBV20-1 with TRBJ2-1, with TRBD2 matching over 14 bases. The V gene end was trimmed by 6 bases and the J gene end by 10 bases; junction bases not matched to a gene: 11. The CDR3 loop spans 15 amino acids. Germline V CDR1 and CDR2: DFQATT, SNEGSKA (reference sequence).

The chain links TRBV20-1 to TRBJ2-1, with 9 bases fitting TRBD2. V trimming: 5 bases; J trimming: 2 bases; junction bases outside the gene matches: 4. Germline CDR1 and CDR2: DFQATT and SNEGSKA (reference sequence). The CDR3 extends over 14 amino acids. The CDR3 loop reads CSASTSGTYNEQFF. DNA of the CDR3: TGCAGTGCTTCGACTAGCGGAACCTACAATGAGCAGTTCTTC.

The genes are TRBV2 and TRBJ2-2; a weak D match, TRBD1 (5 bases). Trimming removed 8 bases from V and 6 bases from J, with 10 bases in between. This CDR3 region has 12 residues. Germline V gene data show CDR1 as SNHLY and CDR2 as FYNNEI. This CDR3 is CASARDPGELFF. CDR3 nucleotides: TGTGCCAGCGCCAGGGATCCCGGGGAGCTGTTTTTT.

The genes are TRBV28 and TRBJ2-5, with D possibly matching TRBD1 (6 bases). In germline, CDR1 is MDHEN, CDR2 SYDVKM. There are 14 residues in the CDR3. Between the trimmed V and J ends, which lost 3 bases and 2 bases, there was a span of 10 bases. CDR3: CASSFSQGQETQYF. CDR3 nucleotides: TGTGCCAGCAGTTTCTCTCAGGGGCAAGAGACCCAGTACTTC.

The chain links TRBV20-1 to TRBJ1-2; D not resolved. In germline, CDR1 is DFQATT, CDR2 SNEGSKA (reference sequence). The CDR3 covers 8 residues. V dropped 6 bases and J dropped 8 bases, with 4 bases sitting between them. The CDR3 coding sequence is TGCAGTGCGTGGGGCTACACCTTC. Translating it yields CSAWGYTF.

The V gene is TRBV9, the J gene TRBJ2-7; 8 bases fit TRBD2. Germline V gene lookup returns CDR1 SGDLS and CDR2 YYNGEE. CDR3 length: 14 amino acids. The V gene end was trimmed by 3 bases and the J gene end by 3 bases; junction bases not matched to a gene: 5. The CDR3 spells CASSETSAHYEQYF. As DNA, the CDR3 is TGTGCCAGCAGCGAGACTAGCGCCCACTACGAGCAGTACTTC.

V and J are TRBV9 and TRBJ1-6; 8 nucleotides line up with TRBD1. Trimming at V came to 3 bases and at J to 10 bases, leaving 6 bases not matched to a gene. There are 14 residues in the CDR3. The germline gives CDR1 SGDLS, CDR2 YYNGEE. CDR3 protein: CASSEQQGGSPLHF. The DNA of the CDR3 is TGTGCCAGCAGCGAGCAACAGGGGGGATCACCCCTCCACTTT.

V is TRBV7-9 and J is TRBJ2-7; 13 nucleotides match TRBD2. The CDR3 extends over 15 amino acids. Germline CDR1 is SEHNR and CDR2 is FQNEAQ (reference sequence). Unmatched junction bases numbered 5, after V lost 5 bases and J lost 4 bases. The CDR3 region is CASSTRLAGGYEQYF. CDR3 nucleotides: TGTGCCAGCAGCACCCGACTAGCGGGGGGTTACGAGCAGTACTTC.

The CDR3 loop reads CASSLGTGGPRELFF. The CDR3 region has the DNA TGTGCCAGCAGCTTAGGGACAGGGGGTCCCCGGGAGCTGTTTTTT. The rearrangement joins TRBV11-2 to TRBJ2-2, with 10 bases identical to TRBD1. Germline CDR1 reads SGHAT; CDR2 reads FQNNGV. This CDR3 comprises 15 residues. The V segment lost 1 base and the J segment 9 bases; nucleotides outside the gene matches: 5. Supplemented by reference TRBV11-2 and TRBJ2-2, the full variable domain reads EAGVAQSPRYKIIEKRQSVAFWCNPISGHATLYWYQQILGQGPKLLIQFQNNGVVDDSQLPKDRFSAERLKGVDSTLKIQPAKLEDSAVYLCASSLGTGGPRELFFGEGSRLTVL.

The CDR3 here is CASSSGVAGGPYTQYF. The CDR3 DNA sequence: TGTGCCAGCAGCTCCGGAGTGGCGGGGGGGCCTTATACGCAGTATTTT. V is TRBV5-4 and J is TRBJ2-3; 9 bases align to TRBD2. Trimming at V came to 3 bases and at J to 7 bases, leaving 12 bases not matched to a gene. The CDR3 is made up of 16 amino acids. Germline lookup yields CDR1 SGHNT and CDR2 YYREEE (reference sequence).

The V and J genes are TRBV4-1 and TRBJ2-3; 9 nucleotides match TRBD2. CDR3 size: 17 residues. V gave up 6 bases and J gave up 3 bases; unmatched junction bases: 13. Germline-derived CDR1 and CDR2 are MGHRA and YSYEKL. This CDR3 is CASRKREGLAGTDTQYF. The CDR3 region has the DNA TGCGCCAGCAGGAAAAGGGAAGGGCTAGCGGGGACAGATACGCAGTATTTT.

In DNA, the CDR3 is TGTGCCAGCAGCACCCATCTCCGGGAGCTACTTCGGGATACGCAGTATTTT. Translation: CASSTHLRELLRDTQYF. The rearrangement joins TRBV21-1 to TRBJ2-3; TRBD2 reflects the table's D call only, with no check against the DNA. TRBV21-1 is labeled a pseudogene. This CDR3 is 17 amino acids long.

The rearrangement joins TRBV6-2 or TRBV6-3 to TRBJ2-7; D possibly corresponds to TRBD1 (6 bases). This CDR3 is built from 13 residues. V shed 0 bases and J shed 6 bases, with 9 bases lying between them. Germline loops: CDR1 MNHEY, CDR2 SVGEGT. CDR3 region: CASSYSSGAEQYV. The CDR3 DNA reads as TGTGCCAGCAGTTACTCGTCAGGGGCCGAGCAGTACGTC.

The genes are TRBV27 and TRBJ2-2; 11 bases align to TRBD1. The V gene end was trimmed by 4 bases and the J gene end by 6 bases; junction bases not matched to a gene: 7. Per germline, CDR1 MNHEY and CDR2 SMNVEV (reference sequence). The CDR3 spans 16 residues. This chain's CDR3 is CASSSWTGGSSGELFF. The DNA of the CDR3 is TGTGCCAGCAGTTCTTGGACAGGGGGCAGCTCCGGGGAGCTGTTTTTT.

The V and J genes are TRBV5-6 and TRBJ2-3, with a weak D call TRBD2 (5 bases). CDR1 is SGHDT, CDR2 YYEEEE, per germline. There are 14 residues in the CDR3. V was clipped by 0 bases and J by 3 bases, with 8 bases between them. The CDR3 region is CASSLALATDTQYF. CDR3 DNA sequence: TGTGCCAGCAGCTTGGCCCTAGCAACAGATACGCAGTATTTT.

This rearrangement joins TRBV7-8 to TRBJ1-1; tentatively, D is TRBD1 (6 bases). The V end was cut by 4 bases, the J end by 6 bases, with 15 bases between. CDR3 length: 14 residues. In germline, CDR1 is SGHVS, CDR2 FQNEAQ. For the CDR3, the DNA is TGTGCCAGCAGCTGGGGGGGCGCGACAGCTGAAGCTTTCTTT. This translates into CASSWGGATAEAFF.

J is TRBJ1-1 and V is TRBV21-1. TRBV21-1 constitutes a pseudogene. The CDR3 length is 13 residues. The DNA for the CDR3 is TGTGCCAGCAGCAAAAGGGGAGGGTCTGAAGTTTTCTTT. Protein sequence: CASSKRGGSEVFF.